The 20 T cell receptor beta chains presented below share a single source sample, sequenced in a study of blood T cell repertoires in COVID-19. Data came from immunoSEQ multiplex PCR; TCRdb stores just in-frame clones and leaves some out. The repertoire includes approximately 300,000 clones, 70% to 90% of them detected once, and approximately 5% sits in the top ten. Sequenced material: PBMCs or T cells enriched from blood (not recorded which). The receptors derive from a woman aged 30 to 39 who had recovered from COVID-19.

The chain is built from TRBV11-2 and TRBJ2-7, with TRBD2 identical over 13 bases. The trim removed 5 bases at V and 7 bases at J, leaving 20 bases unmatched. Looked up from germline, CDR1 is SGHAT and CDR2 is FQNNGV. CDR3 size: 19 residues. CDR3 in amino acids: CASSMFGLAGELWAREQYF. In nucleotides, the CDR3 is TGTGCCAGCAGCATGTTCGGACTAGCGGGGGAGCTCTGGGCTCGGGAGCAGTACTTC.

CDR3 in DNA: TGTGCCAGCAGCAACGACAGGGTCACTGAAGCTTTCTTT. Amino acid sequence: CASSNDRVTEAFF. V is TRBV3-1 (or the pseudogene TRBV3-2) and J is TRBJ1-1, with 7 bases that match TRBD1. The V segment lost 5 bases and the J segment 4 bases; nucleotides outside the gene matches: 4. Per germline, CDR1 LGHDT and CDR2 YNNKEL (reference sequence). This CDR3 spans 13 amino acids.

The V call is TRBV7-9, the J call TRBJ1-5; D gene uncertain. Germline V gene sequence: CDR1 SEHNR, CDR2 FQNEAQ (reference sequence). The V end was cut by 5 bases, the J end by 6 bases, with 17 bases between. There are 15 residues in the CDR3. The CDR3 reads CASSPGRVVGQPQHF. CDR3 DNA sequence: TGTGCCAGCAGCCCCGGTCGGGTAGTGGGTCAGCCCCAGCATTTT.

This clone was seen a few times. J is TRBJ1-2 and V is TRBV19; no reliable D call. Trimming pared 8 bases from V and 4 bases from J, leaving 8 bases between. Germline values: CDR1 LNHDA, CDR2 SQIVND (reference sequence). The CDR3 is made up of 11 amino acids. CDR3: CASQAAYGYTF. The CDR3 bases are TGTGCCAGTCAGGCAGCCTATGGCTACACCTTC.

This chain uses TRBV5-4 with TRBJ2-3, with 7 bases that match TRBD2. The germline CDR1 and CDR2 sequences are SGHNT and YYREEE (reference sequence). V lost 4 bases, J lost 2 bases, and 13 bases stayed unmatched. The CDR3 has 17 amino acids. The CDR3 sequence: CASSLGNVGGFTDTQYF. The CDR3 coding sequence is TGTGCCAGCAGCCTCGGGAACGTGGGGGGGTTCACAGATACGCAGTATTTT.

The chain joins TRBV5-1 to TRBJ1-1; D is undetermined. V was clipped by 3 bases and J by 3 bases, with 15 bases between them. Germline assignment: CDR1 SGHRS and CDR2 YFSETQ. The CDR3 contains 15 residues. CDR3 region: CASSSGLGGDTEAFF. DNA of the CDR3: TGCGCCAGCAGCTCCGGACTTGGAGGCGACACTGAAGCTTTCTTT.

The chain joins TRBV5-5 to TRBJ2-3; the D is unclear. This CDR3 is 12 amino acids long. Between the trimmed V and J ends, which lost 2 bases and 6 bases, there was a span of 7 bases. Germline-derived CDR1 and CDR2 are SGHKS and YYEKEE (reference sequence). The CDR3 loop reads CASSFFLDTQYF. DNA for the CDR3: TGTGCCAGCAGCTTCTTCCTGGATACGCAGTATTTT.

This clone was observed a single time. The genes are TRBV19 and TRBJ2-3; D may be TRBD2 (7 bases). CDR1 LNHDA and CDR2 SQIVND come from the germline V gene (reference sequence). The CDR3 is 15 amino acids. V was cut by 5 bases and J by 4 bases, with 16 bases left in between. The CDR3 sequence: CASSPSRGASDTQYF. CDR3 nucleotides: TGTGCCAGTAGTCCCTCCCGGGGGGCCTCAGATACGCAGTATTTT.

The gene calls are TRBV19 and TRBJ1-1; D gene uncertain. The length of the CDR3 is 11 residues. Germline CDR1 is LNHDA and CDR2 is SQIVND (reference sequence). The CDR3: CGTRRFTEAFF. The CDR3 coding sequence is TGTGGTACGCGTAGATTCACTGAAGCTTTCTTT. Complete variable domain (other parts from reference TRBV19 and TRBJ1-1): DGGITQSPKYLFRKEGQNVTLSCEQNLNHDAMYWYRQDPGQGLRLIYYSQIVNDFQKGDIAEGYSVSREKKESFPLTVTSAQKNPTAFYLCGTRRFTEAFFGQGTRLTVV.

This clone was found once. J is TRBJ2-3 and V is TRBV27; 7 bases align to TRBD2. Trimming removed 5 bases from V and 9 bases from J; junction bases left unmatched: 14. CDR1 is MNHEY, CDR2 SMNVEV, per germline (reference sequence). The CDR3 is 15 amino acids. CDR3 in amino acids: CASSPQRGGSGTQYF. CDR3 in DNA: TGTGCCAGCAGTCCCCAGCGGGGAGGCTCCGGGACGCAGTATTTT.

The chain links TRBV7-2 to TRBJ1-1; the match to TRBD1 covers 9 bases. Germline assignment: CDR1 SGHTA and CDR2 FQGNSA. Trimming removed 3 bases from V and 7 bases from J; junction bases left unmatched: 9. This CDR3 spans 15 amino acids. The CDR3, as DNA: TGTGCCAGCAGCTTCTCCGGGACAGGGTCTGGTGAAGCTTTCTTT. It is translated as CASSFSGTGSGEAFF.

The chain combines TRBV5-6 with TRBJ1-1; D is possibly TRBD1 (6 bases). CDR3 length equals 16 residues. The germline V gene encodes CDR1 SGHDT and CDR2 YYEEEE. Between the trimmed V and J ends, which lost 1 base and 3 bases, there was a span of 16 bases. The CDR3 region has the DNA TGTGCCAGCAGCTTGCAAGGGGGACTATCCGACACTGAAGCTTTCTTT. Translation: CASSLQGGLSDTEAFF.

The chain couples TRBV9 to TRBJ1-1; 10 bases map to TRBD1. CDR1 is SGDLS and CDR2 is YYNGEE in the germline V gene. The CDR3 length is 14 residues. Unmatched junction bases numbered 3, after V lost 3 bases and J lost 4 bases. CDR3 nucleotides: TGTGCCAGCAGCGCGGGACAGGGGTTCACTGAAGCTTTCTTT. This codes for CASSAGQGFTEAFF. Full variable domain (rest looked up from reference TRBV9 and TRBJ1-1): DSGVTQTPKHLITATGQRVTLRCSPRSGDLSVYWYQQSLDQGLQFLIQYYNGEERAKGNILERFSAQQFPDLHSELNLSSLELGDSALYFCASSAGQGFTEAFFGQGTRLTVV.

V gene TRBV5-1 combines with J gene TRBJ1-1, with D hard to call. This CDR3 has 13 residues. Deletions cut 4 bases from V and 3 bases from J, with 10 bases between. Germline CDR1 SGHRS, CDR2 YFSETQ. The DNA for the CDR3 is TGCGCCAGCAGCCGATCTCAGGACACTGAAGCTTTCTTT. Protein sequence: CASSRSQDTEAFF.

For the CDR3, the DNA is TGTGCCAGCAGCCCCGACAGGGGGAACACTGAAGCTTTCTTT. Its protein product is CASSPDRGNTEAFF. The chain joins TRBV7-8 to TRBJ1-1; TRBD1 matches at 8 bases. V was clipped by 5 bases and J by 1 base; unmatched bases: 3. From germline, CDR1 is SGHVS and CDR2 FQNEAQ. This CDR3 is 14 amino acids long.

The chain joins TRBV5-1 to TRBJ2-7; possible D gene TRBD1, 6 bases. This CDR3 has 14 residues. Deletions cut 0 bases from V and 4 bases from J, with 11 bases between. The germline gives CDR1 SGHRS, CDR2 YFSETQ. CDR3 in amino acids: CASSLVPGAYEQYF. The CDR3 DNA is TGCGCCAGCAGCTTGGTCCCAGGGGCTTACGAGCAGTACTTC.

The J gene is TRBJ2-3, the V gene TRBV6-4; the match to TRBD2 covers 9 bases. Germline-derived CDR1 and CDR2 are MRHNA and SNTAGT. Germline trimming cut 3 bases from V and 4 bases from J; bases unmatched to any gene: 5. This CDR3 is 15 amino acids long. CDR3 bases: TGTGCCAGCAGTGAGAGCGCGGGGGGGCCAGATACGCAGTATTTT. This sequence encodes CASSESAGGPDTQYF.

This clone came up a few times. The chain is built from TRBV7-9 and TRBJ1-1; 9 bases map to TRBD1. The V gene end was trimmed by 5 bases and the J gene end by 5 bases; junction bases not matched to a gene: 9. Germline CDR1 SEHNR, CDR2 FQNEAQ (reference sequence). The CDR3 is 15 amino acids. DNA for the CDR3: TGTGCCAGCAGCGCGGAGACAGGGGGGGTTACTGAAGCTTTCTTT. Its translation: CASSAETGGVTEAFF.

The chain has TRBV12-3 or TRBV12-4 and TRBJ2-1; the D is unclear. The germline V and J ends were trimmed by 7 bases and 12 bases, with 13 bases remaining between them. This CDR3 has 11 amino acids. The CDR3 DNA reads TGTGCCAGCACACCTTCCGTCGGGCAGTTCTTC. Its translation: CASTPSVGQFF.

This sequence joins TRBV9 and TRBJ2-3; TRBD2 is a possible D gene (6 bases). This CDR3 has 14 residues. CDR1 is SGDLS and CDR2 is YYNGEE in the germline V gene. V lost 4 bases, J lost 2 bases, and 11 bases lay in between. For the CDR3, the DNA is TGTGCCAGCAGCCCGGAGGGAAACACAGATACGCAGTATTTT. Residues: CASSPEGNTDTQYF.